The 24 T cell receptor beta chains in this list originate from one sample, sequenced in a study of Graves' ophthalmopathy and Graves' hyperthyroidism. Amplified material comprised TCR beta CDR3 regions derived from RNA transcripts. HTBI primers primed a first-round RT-PCR, and a second-round multiplex PCR followed. TCRdb re-analysed the multiplex PCR reads in MiXCR, keeping a single row per CDR3 protein. This table has under 350,000 distinct CDR3 sequences, roughly 16% appearing once. Sequenced material: peripheral blood. All receptors come from an adult man with Graves' ophthalmopathy.

This clonotype was recorded at least ten times. The V and J genes are TRBV6-5 and TRBJ1-1; TRBD1 agrees at 11 bases. The germline gives CDR1 MNHEY, CDR2 SVGAGI. V shed 8 bases, J shed 0 bases, and the junction held 8 bases outside the gene matches. This CDR3 comprises 16 residues. In DNA, the CDR3 is TGTGCCAGCGGTAACTGGACAGGGGGCGTGAACACTGAAGCTTTCTTT. Amino acid sequence: CASGNWTGGVNTEAFF.

The genes are TRBV12-3 or TRBV12-4 and TRBJ1-5; TRBD1 agrees at 8 bases. This CDR3 has 15 residues. The V gene end was trimmed by 6 bases and the J gene end by 0 bases; junction bases not matched to a gene: 4. CDR3 region: CASSGQGISNQPQHF. As DNA, the CDR3 is TGTGCCAGCAGCGGACAGGGCATTAGCAATCAGCCCCAGCATTTT.

The sample holds many counts of this clonotype. The chain is built from TRBV12-3 or TRBV12-4 and TRBJ2-7; perhaps TRBD2 as D (5 bases). CDR3 length equals 17 residues. V lost 0 bases to trimming and J lost 6 bases, with 21 bases between them. The CDR3 protein is CASSLARGRRETGEQYF. The CDR3 nucleotides read TGTGCCAGCAGTTTAGCGAGAGGGCGGAGAGAAACCGGCGAGCAGTACTTC.

The rearrangement joins TRBV7-9 to TRBJ2-7, with a possible D match to TRBD1 (6 bases). In germline, CDR1 is SEHNR, CDR2 FQNEAQ (reference sequence). V was clipped by 5 bases and J by 2 bases, with 16 bases between them. The length of the CDR3 is 15 residues. The CDR3 sequence is CASSITGKGAYEQYF. The CDR3 DNA is TGTGCCAGCAGCATCACAGGGAAAGGGGCCTACGAGCAGTACTTC.

In this sample, this clonotype turned up many times. The J gene is TRBJ1-1, the V gene TRBV28; maybe TRBD1 (6 bases). The ends were cut back, 4 bases at V and 6 bases at J, with 12 bases in the middle. Per germline, CDR1 MDHEN and CDR2 SYDVKM. This CDR3 region has 13 residues. The CDR3 loop reads CASSYPGVPEAFF. Here the CDR3 DNA reads TGTGCCAGCAGTTATCCAGGGGTTCCTGAAGCTTTCTTT.

V and J are TRBV18 and TRBJ1-5; weak D call: TRBD1 (5 bases). This CDR3 is built from 15 residues. CDR1 and CDR2 from the germline V gene are KGHSH and LQKENI. Trimming pared 8 bases from V and 4 bases from J, leaving 18 bases between. The CDR3 spells CASNLGRGPNQPQHF. DNA for the CDR3: TGTGCCAGCAATCTAGGCCGGGGCCCAAATCAGCCCCAGCATTTT.

The sample holds many counts of this clonotype. This chain connects TRBV30 to TRBJ2-7, with 9 bases aligning to TRBD1. The CDR3 contains 14 residues. The germline V gene has CDR1 GTSNPN and CDR2 SVGIG (reference sequence). Trimming removed 3 bases from V and 2 bases from J; junction bases left unmatched: 5. CDR3 in amino acids: CAWRSGQGTYEQYF. The CDR3 nucleotides read TGTGCCTGGAGGTCGGGACAGGGAACCTACGAGCAGTACTTC.

The table lists this clonotype with many counts. The chain carries TRBV20-1 and TRBJ2-5; unclear D gene. Germline-derived CDR1 and CDR2 are DFQATT and SNEGSKA (reference sequence). CDR3 length: 13 residues. The ends were cut back, 6 bases at V and 0 bases at J, with 11 bases in the middle. The CDR3: CSALRPYQETQYF. The DNA of the CDR3 is TGCAGTGCCCTGCGCCCGTACCAAGAGACCCAGTACTTC.

This clonotype has a count of ten or more. The chain employs TRBV20-1 and TRBJ2-7; 8 bases are shared with TRBD2. Germline CDR1 DFQATT, CDR2 SNEGSKA (reference sequence). V lost 3 bases, J lost 6 bases, and 16 bases stayed unmatched. The CDR3 runs 16 residues. As DNA, the CDR3 is TGCAGTGCTAGCACACACCAGGGGAGCGGGAGCGCCGAGCAGTACTTC. Its protein is CSASTHQGSGSAEQYF.

There are many counts of this clonotype. This sequence joins TRBV28 and TRBJ1-1; D is unresolved. Germline lookup yields CDR1 MDHEN and CDR2 SYDVKM. Trimming cost V 5 bases and J 5 bases, with 9 bases left between them. CDR3 length: 12 amino acids. This CDR3 reads CASSLGLTEAFF. In DNA, the CDR3 is TGTGCCAGCAGTCTGGGTTTAACTGAAGCTTTCTTT.

The table lists this clonotype with many counts. J is TRBJ1-5 and V is TRBV19; D unresolved. The CDR3 extends over 13 amino acids. The V gene's germline CDR1 is LNHDA and CDR2 SQIVND (reference sequence). Trimming cost V 5 bases and J 7 bases, with 12 bases left between them. The CDR3 DNA reads as TGTGCCAGTAGTGGGTCAAGGGAACAGCCCCAGCATTTT. Translation: CASSGSREQPQHF.

This clonotype appeared many times. The J gene is TRBJ1-3, the V gene TRBV11-2; a weak D match, TRBD1 (5 bases). CDR1 is SGHAT and CDR2 is FQNNGV in the germline V gene. The V end lost 2 bases, the J end lost 4 bases, and 15 bases lay between the germline ends. The length of the CDR3 is 16 residues. The CDR3 region is CASSLSWQGSGNTIYF. The CDR3 coding sequence is TGTGCCAGCAGCTTAAGTTGGCAGGGTTCGGGAAACACCATATATTTT.

This clonotype has more than one count but fewer than ten. This chain uses TRBV10-3 with TRBJ2-4; 7 nucleotides line up with TRBD1. The ends lost 10 bases at V and 9 bases at J; junction bases unmatched: 18. The CDR3 runs 15 residues. Germline V gene lookup returns CDR1 ENHRY and CDR2 SYGVKD. The CDR3 DNA follows: TGTGCCACTCAAGCGACCGGGACAGATTATAGCATTCAGTACTTC. It translates to CATQATGTDYSIQYF.

This clonotype was recorded many times. This chain connects TRBV6-1 to TRBJ2-5; 7 bases align to TRBD1. In germline, CDR1 is MNHNS, CDR2 SASEGT. The CDR3 runs 12 residues. Trimming cost V 7 bases and J 5 bases; bases outside gene matches: 4. The CDR3 is CASNDRAETQYF. The CDR3 coding sequence is TGTGCCAGCAACGACAGGGCGGAGACCCAGTACTTC.

In its sample, this clonotype was seen many times. The rearrangement links TRBV11-2 to TRBJ2-2; 10 nucleotides line up with TRBD1. The J segment lost 4 bases and the V segment lost 6 bases, leaving 5 bases of the junction unmatched. The CDR3 runs to 15 residues. Germline values: CDR1 SGHAT, CDR2 FQNNGV. CDR3 sequence: CASSPGTGVTGELFF. The CDR3 DNA is TGTGCCAGCAGTCCCGGGACAGGGGTCACCGGGGAGCTGTTTTTT. Looking up the rest from reference TRBV11-2 and TRBJ2-2 gives the full variable domain: EAGVAQSPRYKIIEKRQSVAFWCNPISGHATLYWYQQILGQGPKLLIQFQNNGVVDDSQLPKDRFSAERLKGVDSTLKIQPAKLEDSAVYLCASSPGTGVTGELFFGEGSRLTVL.

The table lists this clonotype with many counts. This rearrangement joins TRBV9 to TRBJ2-5, with a tentative D call TRBD1 (6 bases). The CDR3 is 14 residues long. From germline, CDR1 is SGDLS and CDR2 YYNGEE. Trimming shortened V by 4 bases and J by 2 bases, and 12 bases separated the two germline ends. The CDR3 DNA follows: TGTGCCAGCAGCCCAGGGGTACTACAAGAGACCCAGTACTTC. Protein sequence: CASSPGVLQETQYF.

This clonotype was recorded at least ten times. This sequence joins TRBV6-1 and TRBJ2-5; unclear D gene. V was cut by 4 bases and J by 6 bases, with 15 bases left in between. The CDR3 totals 14 residues. CDR1 and CDR2 (germline): MNHNS, SASEGT. CDR3 region: CASSVEVDSKTQYF. The CDR3 DNA sequence: TGTGCCAGCAGTGTCGAGGTTGACTCAAAGACCCAGTACTTC.

This clonotype was seen at least ten times. The V call is TRBV4-2, the J call TRBJ2-5, with 13 nucleotides matching TRBD2. The germline V gene encodes CDR1 LGHNA and CDR2 YNFKEQ. J gave up 5 bases and V 0 bases, and 9 bases lay outside the gene matches. The CDR3 loop spans 18 amino acids. Here the CDR3 reads CASSQEGTSGASGETQYF. The CDR3 region has the DNA TGTGCCAGCAGCCAAGAGGGGACTAGCGGGGCCTCGGGGGAGACCCAGTACTTC.

The gene calls are TRBV4-3 and TRBJ2-2, with D tentatively TRBD1 (6 bases). The CDR3 contains 16 residues. Trimming stripped 4 bases from V and 2 bases from J, with 14 bases between. Germline loops: CDR1 LGHNA, CDR2 YSLEER. The CDR3 loop reads CASSPVGTRNTGELFF. DNA for the CDR3: TGCGCCAGCAGCCCCGTCGGGACAAGAAACACCGGGGAGCTGTTTTTT.

This clonotype was seen at least ten times. A junction end diverges from the germline sequence, so it may reflect a read error. The J gene is TRBJ2-5, the V gene TRBV7-7; D possibly corresponds to TRBD1 (5 bases). Germline V gene data show CDR1 as SSHAT and CDR2 as FNYEAQ (reference sequence). The CDR3 loop spans 15 amino acids. For the CDR3, the DNA is TGTGCTAGCAGCCAGGGTTCGGTCCGATCGGAGACCCAGTACTTC. Protein sequence: CASSQGSVRSETQYF.

The genes are TRBV6-2 or TRBV6-3 and TRBJ2-7, with a possible D match to TRBD2 (5 bases). V shed 2 bases and J shed 8 bases, with 13 bases lying between them. Germline-derived CDR1 and CDR2 are MNHEY and SVGEGT. CDR3 length: 13 residues. The CDR3 coding sequence is TGTGCCAGCAGTTACGTGGACTCCCAGCAGCAGTACTTC. This codes for CASSYVDSQQQYF.

The genes are TRBV15 and TRBJ1-6; 10 bases agree with TRBD1. The CDR3 runs to 14 residues. The germline V gene encodes CDR1 LNHNV and CDR2 YYDKDF (reference sequence). V lost 5 bases to trimming and J lost 8 bases; unmatched junction nucleotides: 3. The CDR3 nucleotides are TGTGCCACCAGCGGCGGGACAGGGGATTCACCCCTCCACTTT. The encoded protein is CATSGGTGDSPLHF.

This clonotype was seen repeatedly, ten times or more. The J gene is TRBJ2-5, the V gene TRBV12-3 or TRBV12-4; unclear D gene. The V and J ends lost 10 bases and 4 bases respectively, with 16 bases between them. CDR3 size: 13 residues. DNA of the CDR3: TGTGCCACCAAACCCGGGCTAGGAGAGACCCAGTACTTC. The encoded protein is CATKPGLGETQYF.

This clonotype was found many times. The rearrangement links TRBV4-1 to TRBJ1-1; the D gene is possibly TRBD1 (5 bases). Deletions cut 1 base from V and 3 bases from J, with 12 bases between. Germline CDR1 reads MGHRA; CDR2 reads YSYEKL. The CDR3 has 15 residues. DNA for the CDR3: TGCGCCAGCAGCCAAGGGGCGTGGGGGTACACTGAAGCTTTCTTT. It specifies CASSQGAWGYTEAFF.